Sequencing of this T cell receptor beta chain was carried out in a study of cytomegalovirus exposure and HLA in healthy donors. Study results and caveats: Analyzed later, most CMV-associated TCR beta chains appeared HLA-restricted. Accurate HLA-A and HLA-B prediction from TCR beta sequences was reported for most subjects.

Comment on this clone: The target antigen is unknown.

Vbeta (60) and Jbeta (13) primers were used in the PCR. Profiling relied on immunoSEQ multiplex PCR, and the TCRdb table lists in-frame clones only, not all of them. The data show 120,000 to 150,000 clones, 70% to 85% seen once. The sequencing sample was made of PBMCs. The receptor was derived from a woman between 40 and 50 years old in good health and CMV-seronegative.

The CDR3 sequence: CASSLDYRGREQFF. The CDR3 DNA reads as TGTGCCAGCAGCTTAGATTATAGGGGTCGGGAGCAGTTCTTC. This sequence joins TRBV7-2 and TRBJ2-1; TRBD1 is a possible D gene (5 bases). The CDR3 totals 14 residues. The germline V and J ends were trimmed by 1 base and 10 bases, with 14 bases remaining between them. Germline loops: CDR1 SGHTA, CDR2 FQGNSA.